This T cell receptor beta chain was retrieved from a study of blood T cell repertoires in COVID-19. At the level of the study: Samples representing acute and convalescent COVID-19 were sourced from the United States, Italy and Spain. PBMCs, B-cell-depleted T cells, or T cells were the source of the cDNA or gDNA that made up the material.

Original processing methods: Estimated nucleated cell counts came from reference gene primer amplification. Clones were read by immunoSEQ multiplex PCR, and TCRdb kept only the in-frame ones, dropping some. V, J and clone size are taken as reported in that table, and D and trimming were inferred from the DNA itself. In the table there are about 190,000 clones, approximately 84% of which are singletons. Germline V gene lookup returns CDR1 MDHEN and CDR2 SYDVKM. This CDR3 region has 12 residues. Trimming at V came to 9 bases and at J to 4 bases, leaving 5 bases not matched to a gene. The specimen sequenced was peripheral blood. The chain recombines TRBV28 with TRBJ1-2; 7 nucleotides line up with TRBD1. The TCR comes from a woman between 65 and 79 years old with active or convalescent COVID-19. CDR3 coding DNA: TGTGCCAGTCGGGGACAGCGCTATGGCTACACCTTC. This codes for CASRGQRYGYTF.